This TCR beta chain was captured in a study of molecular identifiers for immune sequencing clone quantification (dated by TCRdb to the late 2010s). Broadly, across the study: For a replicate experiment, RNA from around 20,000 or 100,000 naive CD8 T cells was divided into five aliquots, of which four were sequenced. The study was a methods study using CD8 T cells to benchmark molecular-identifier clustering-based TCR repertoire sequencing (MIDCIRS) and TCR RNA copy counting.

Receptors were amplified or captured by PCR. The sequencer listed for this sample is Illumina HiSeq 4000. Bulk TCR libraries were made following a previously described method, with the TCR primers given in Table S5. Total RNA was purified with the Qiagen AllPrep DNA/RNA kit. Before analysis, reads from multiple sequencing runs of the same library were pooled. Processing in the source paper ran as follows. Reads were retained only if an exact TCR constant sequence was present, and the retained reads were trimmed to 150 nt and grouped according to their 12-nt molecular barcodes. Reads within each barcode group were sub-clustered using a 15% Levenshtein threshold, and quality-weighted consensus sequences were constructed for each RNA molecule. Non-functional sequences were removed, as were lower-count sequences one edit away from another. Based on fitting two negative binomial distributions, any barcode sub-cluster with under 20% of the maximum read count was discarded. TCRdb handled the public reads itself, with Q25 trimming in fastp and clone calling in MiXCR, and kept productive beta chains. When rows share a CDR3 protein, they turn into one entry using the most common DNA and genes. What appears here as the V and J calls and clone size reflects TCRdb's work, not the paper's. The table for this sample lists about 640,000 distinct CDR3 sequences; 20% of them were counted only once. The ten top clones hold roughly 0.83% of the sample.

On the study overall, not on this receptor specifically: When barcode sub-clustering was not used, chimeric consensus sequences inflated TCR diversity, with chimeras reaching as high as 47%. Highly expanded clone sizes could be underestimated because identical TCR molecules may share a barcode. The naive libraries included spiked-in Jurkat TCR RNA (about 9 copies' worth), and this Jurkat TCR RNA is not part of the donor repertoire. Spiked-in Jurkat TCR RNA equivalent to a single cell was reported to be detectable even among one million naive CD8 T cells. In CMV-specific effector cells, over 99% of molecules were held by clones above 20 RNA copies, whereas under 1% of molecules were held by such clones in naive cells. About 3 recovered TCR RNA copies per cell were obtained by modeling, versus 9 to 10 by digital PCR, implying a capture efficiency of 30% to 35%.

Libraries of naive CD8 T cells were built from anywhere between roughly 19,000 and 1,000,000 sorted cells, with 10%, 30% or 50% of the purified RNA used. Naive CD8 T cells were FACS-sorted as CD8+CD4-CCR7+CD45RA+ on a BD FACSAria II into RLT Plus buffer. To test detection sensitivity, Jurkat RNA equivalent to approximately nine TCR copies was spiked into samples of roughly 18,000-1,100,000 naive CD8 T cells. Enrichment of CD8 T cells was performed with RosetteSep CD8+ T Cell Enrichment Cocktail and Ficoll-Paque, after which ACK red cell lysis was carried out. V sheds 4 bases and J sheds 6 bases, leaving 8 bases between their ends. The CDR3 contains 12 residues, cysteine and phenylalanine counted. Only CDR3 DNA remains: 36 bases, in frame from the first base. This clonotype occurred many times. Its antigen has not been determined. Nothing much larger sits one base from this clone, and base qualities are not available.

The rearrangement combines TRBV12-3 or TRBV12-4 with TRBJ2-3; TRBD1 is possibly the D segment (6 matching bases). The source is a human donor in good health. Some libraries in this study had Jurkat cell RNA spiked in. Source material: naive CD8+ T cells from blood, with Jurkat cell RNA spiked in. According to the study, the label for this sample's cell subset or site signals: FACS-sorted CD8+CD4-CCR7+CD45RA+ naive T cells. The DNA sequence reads TGTGCCAGCAGTTACAGGGTCGATACGCAGTATTTT. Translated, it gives CASSYRVDTQYF.